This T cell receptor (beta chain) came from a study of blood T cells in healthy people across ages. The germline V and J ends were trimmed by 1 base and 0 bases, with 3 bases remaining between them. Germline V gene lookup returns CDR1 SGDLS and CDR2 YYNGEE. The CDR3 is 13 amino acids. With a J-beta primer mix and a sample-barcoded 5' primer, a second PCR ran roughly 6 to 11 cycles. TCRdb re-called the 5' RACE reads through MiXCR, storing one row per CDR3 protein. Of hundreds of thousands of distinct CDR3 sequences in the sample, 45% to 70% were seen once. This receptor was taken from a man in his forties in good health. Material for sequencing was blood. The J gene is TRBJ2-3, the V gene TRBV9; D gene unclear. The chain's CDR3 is CASSVTSTDTQYF. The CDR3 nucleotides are TGTGCCAGCAGCGTAACTAGCACAGATACGCAGTATTTT.